This TCR beta chain originates from a study of CD8 T cells in Susac syndrome. Germline assignment: CDR1 MNHEY and CDR2 SVGEGT. Germline trimming cut 0 bases from V and 4 bases from J; bases unmatched to any gene: 5. The CDR3 length is 16 residues. On this clonotype itself: What it binds is unknown.

Study-wide results and caveats: In its TCR sequencing and HLA analysis, the study acknowledged that the number of individuals was relatively small.

CD8+ and CD4+ T cells circulating in blood were sequenced for TCR beta. RNA in amounts of roughly 0.45 to 1 ug was reverse transcribed with random hexamers. TCR beta CDR3 was amplified by immunoSEQ covering 54 Vbeta and 13 Jbeta. TCRdb re-called the immunoSEQ multiplex PCR reads through MiXCR, storing one row per CDR3 protein. The table records about 300,000 distinct CDR3 sequences, 89% of them present only once. Sequencing input: CD8+ T cells from PBMCs. This chain links TRBV6-2 or TRBV6-3 with TRBJ1-5, with TRBD1 matching 8 bases. This TCR derives from a human donor with multiple sclerosis. As DNA, the CDR3 is TGTGCCAGCAGTTACTCGCTCCGGACAGGGAATCAGCCCCAGCATTTT. It yields the protein CASSYSLRTGNQPQHF.